Below are 2 T cell receptor beta chains sequenced from a single sample in a study of blood T cell repertoires in COVID-19. The data were produced by immunoSEQ multiplex PCR, yet TCRdb's version contains in-frame clones alone and is incomplete. The table lists nearly 300,000 clones, approximately 84% of them singletons, with roughly 1.6% in the top ten. The sequencing input was peripheral blood. These receptors were obtained from a human donor with COVID-19, enrolled during active disease. The donor label of this sample is uncertain.

The chain recombines TRBV7-2 with TRBJ1-1; perhaps TRBD1 as D (6 bases). There are 12 residues in the CDR3. In germline, CDR1 is SGHTA, CDR2 FQGNSA. The CDR3 sequence is CVGGRPNTEAFF. The CDR3 nucleotides are TGTGTAGGGGGTAGGCCGAACACTGAAGCTTTCTTT.

The chain is built from TRBV6-5 and TRBJ2-5, with a possible D match to TRBD2 (6 bases). The germline V gene has CDR1 MNHEY and CDR2 SVGAGI. The CDR3 loop spans 12 amino acids. With 11 bases removed from V and 1 base from J, the gap between germline ends came to 11 bases. The CDR3 spells CAHAGPQETQYF. CDR3 DNA sequence: TGTGCCCATGCGGGACCCCAAGAGACCCAGTACTTC.